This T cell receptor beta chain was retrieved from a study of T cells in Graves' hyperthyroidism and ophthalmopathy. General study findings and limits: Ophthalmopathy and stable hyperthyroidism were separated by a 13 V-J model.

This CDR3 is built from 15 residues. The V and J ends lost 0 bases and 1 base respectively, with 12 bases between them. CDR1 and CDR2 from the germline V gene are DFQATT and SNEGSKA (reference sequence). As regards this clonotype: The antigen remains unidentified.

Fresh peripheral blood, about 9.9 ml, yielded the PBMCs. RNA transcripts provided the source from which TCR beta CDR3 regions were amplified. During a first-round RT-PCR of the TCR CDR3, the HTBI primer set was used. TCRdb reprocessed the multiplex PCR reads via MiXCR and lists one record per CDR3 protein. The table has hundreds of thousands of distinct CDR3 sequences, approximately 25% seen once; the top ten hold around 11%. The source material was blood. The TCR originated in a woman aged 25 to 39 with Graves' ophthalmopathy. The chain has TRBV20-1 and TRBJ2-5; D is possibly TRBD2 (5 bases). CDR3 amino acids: CSARDGAEAQETQYF. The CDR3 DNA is TGCAGTGCTAGAGACGGAGCGGAAGCCCAAGAGACCCAGTACTTC.